This T cell receptor beta chain was documented in a study of PD-1 blockade in classical Hodgkin lymphoma. Data came from immunoSEQ multiplex PCR; TCRdb stores just in-frame clones and leaves some out. The sample holds tens of thousands of clones, about 88% seen once. The CDR3 runs 14 residues. Trimming pared 5 bases from V and 4 bases from J, leaving 14 bases between. The germline V gene has CDR1 LNHDA and CDR2 SQIVND (reference sequence). Brentuximab vedotin exposure varied among the patients, all of whom had relapsed after autologous stem cell transplantation. J is TRBJ1-2 and V is TRBV19; no clear D. The material was peripheral blood mononuclear cells (PBMCs), obtained before the second cycle of nivolumab. The TCR sequence derives from a human donor with classical Hodgkin lymphoma. CDR3 sequence (DNA): TGTGCCAGTAGTTCCACAGTGGGGTCCTATGGCTACACCTTC. This gives the protein CASSSTVGSYGYTF.